Below are 14 T cell receptor beta chains sequenced from a single sample in a study of blood T cell repertoires in COVID-19. Data came from immunoSEQ multiplex PCR; TCRdb stores just in-frame clones and leaves some out. The sample records approximately 70,000 clones, about 91% being singletons. Sequenced input: peripheral blood. These receptors were taken from a man between 40 and 49 years old with COVID-19, enrolled during active disease.

The chain is built from TRBV28 and TRBJ1-4, with D possibly matching TRBD1 (5 bases). CDR1 and CDR2 (germline): MDHEN, SYDVKM. V lost 6 bases, J lost 4 bases, and 9 bases lay in between. The CDR3 runs 13 residues. The CDR3 coding sequence is TGTGCCAGCAGAGGACAAATTAATGAAAAACTGTTTTTT. Protein: CASRGQINEKLFF. The entire variable domain, with the rest obtained from reference TRBV28 and TRBJ1-4, is as follows: DVKVTQSSRYLVKRTGEKVFLECVQDMDHENMFWYRQDPGLGLRLIYFSYDVKMKEKGDIPEGYSVSREKKERFSLILESASTNQTSMYLCASRGQINEKLFFGSGTQLSVL.

V and J are TRBV28 and TRBJ1-2, with 9 nucleotides matching TRBD1. The V gene end was trimmed by 6 bases and the J gene end by 0 bases; junction bases not matched to a gene: 5. Germline V lookup: CDR1 MDHEN, CDR2 SYDVKM. The length of the CDR3 is 15 residues. In nucleotides, the CDR3 is TGTGCCAGCAGGGACAGGGGCTCTACTAACTATGGCTACACCTTC. Translated: CASRDRGSTNYGYTF.

This sequence joins TRBV28 and TRBJ2-5; 11 nucleotides align to TRBD1. The CDR3 totals 15 residues. V lost 5 bases and J lost 3; bases outside the gene matches: 5. CDR1 and CDR2 from the germline V gene are MDHEN and SYDVKM. The CDR3 DNA is TGTGCCAGCAGTCCTGGGACAGGGGGTAAAGAGACCCAGTACTTC. Translating it yields CASSPGTGGKETQYF. Drawing the rest from reference TRBV28 and TRBJ2-5, the complete variable domain is DVKVTQSSRYLVKRTGEKVFLECVQDMDHENMFWYRQDPGLGLRLIYFSYDVKMKEKGDIPEGYSVSREKKERFSLILESASTNQTSMYLCASSPGTGGKETQYFGPGTRLLVL.

The gene calls are TRBV2 and TRBJ2-3; possible D gene TRBD1, 6 bases. The CDR3 consists of 14 residues. V lost 9 bases to trimming and J lost 2 bases, with 15 bases between them. Germline-derived CDR1 and CDR2 are SNHLY and FYNNEI. DNA for the CDR3: TGTGCCAGTGGGGGCATACACCTCACAGATACGCAGTATTTT. This gives the protein CASGGIHLTDTQYF.

The chain employs TRBV7-2 and TRBJ1-1; the D gene is possibly TRBD1 (5 bases). There are 13 residues in the CDR3. V was shortened by 2 bases and J by 3 bases, with 7 bases between the two germline ends. Germline V CDR1 and CDR2: SGHTA, FQGNSA. This chain's CDR3 is CASSLSGHTEAFF. As DNA, the CDR3 is TGTGCCAGCAGCTTATCAGGGCACACTGAAGCTTTCTTT.

The chain employs TRBV3-1 (or the pseudogene TRBV3-2) and TRBJ2-7; perhaps TRBD2 as D (5 bases). V lost 4 bases and J lost 1, with 17 bases in between. Looked up from germline, CDR1 is LGHDT and CDR2 is YNNKEL (reference sequence). This CDR3 is built from 16 residues. The CDR3 here is CASSPSEFGGSYEQYF. The CDR3 DNA follows: TGTGCCAGCAGCCCCTCGGAGTTTGGAGGTTCCTACGAGCAGTACTTC.

This sequence joins TRBV4-1 and TRBJ1-2, with a tentative D call TRBD1 (5 bases). Deletions cut 1 base from V and 9 bases from J, with 15 bases between. The germline V gene encodes CDR1 MGHRA and CDR2 YSYEKL. The CDR3 spans 14 residues. CDR3 in DNA: TGCGCCAGCAGCCAAGCTGGGACTCCAACCAGCTACACCTTC. Residues: CASSQAGTPTSYTF.

The rearrangement uses TRBV3-1 (or the pseudogene TRBV3-2) and TRBJ1-2; TRBD1 matches 12 bases. Trimming removed 1 base from V and 4 bases from J; junction bases left unmatched: 1. CDR3 length: 15 residues. Germline V gene lookup returns CDR1 LGHDT and CDR2 YNNKEL (reference sequence). CDR3 protein: CASSQAGQGAYGYTF. CDR3 coding DNA: TGTGCCAGCAGCCAAGCGGGACAGGGGGCCTATGGCTACACCTTC.

The chain couples TRBV19 to TRBJ2-2; D ambiguous. Trimming shortened V by 7 bases and J by 6 bases, and 6 bases separated the two germline ends. The CDR3 consists of 11 residues. The germline CDR1 and CDR2 sequences are LNHDA and SQIVND (reference sequence). The CDR3 here is CASNSAGELFF. The CDR3 DNA reads TGTGCCAGTAACAGTGCCGGGGAGCTGTTTTTT.

The rearrangement uses TRBV3-1 (or the pseudogene TRBV3-2) and TRBJ1-6; D call uncertain. There are 17 residues in the CDR3. V gave up 0 bases and J gave up 7 bases, with 16 bases separating them. Germline V CDR1 and CDR2: LGHDT, YNNKEL (reference sequence). The CDR3 DNA reads as TGTGCCAGCAGCCAAGAAGGAGGAGGGAGCGGCAATTCACCCCTCCACTTT. It encodes CASSQEGGGSGNSPLHF.

This chain links TRBV14 with TRBJ1-2; D may be TRBD1 (5 bases). The CDR3 spans 15 residues. V dropped 2 bases and J dropped 8 bases, with 18 bases sitting between them. Germline CDR1 reads SGHDN; CDR2 reads FVKESK. The CDR3 DNA reads as TGTGCCAGCAGCCAATCCGACAGACCCTCGGGCGGCTACACCTTC. This codes for CASSQSDRPSGGYTF.

CDR3 protein: CSATSTDTQYF. The DNA of the CDR3 is TGCAGTGCCACTAGCACAGATACGCAGTATTTT. This chain uses TRBV20-1 with TRBJ2-3; no clear D. The CDR3 has 11 residues. Trimming pared 6 bases from V and 0 bases from J, leaving 4 bases between. Germline V gene sequence: CDR1 DFQATT, CDR2 SNEGSKA (reference sequence).

The gene calls are TRBV5-1 and TRBJ2-7; a weak D match, TRBD1 (5 bases). This CDR3 region has 15 residues. The V gene lost 4 bases and the J gene lost 6 bases, with 20 bases spanning the gap. Germline V CDR1 and CDR2: SGHRS, YFSETQ. The CDR3 DNA reads TGCGCCAGCAGCACTGGTGGTGCAGGGTATGGCGAGCAGTACTTC. Protein product: CASSTGGAGYGEQYF.

The chain employs TRBV19 and TRBJ1-2, with 7 bases lining up with TRBD1. With V trimmed by 6 bases and J by 8 bases, 12 bases remained unmatched. This CDR3 is 14 amino acids long. Germline assignment: CDR1 LNHDA and CDR2 SQIVND (reference sequence). The CDR3 reads CASRGQTGPWGYTF. The CDR3 DNA sequence: TGTGCCAGTAGGGGACAGACCGGCCCGTGGGGCTACACCTTC.